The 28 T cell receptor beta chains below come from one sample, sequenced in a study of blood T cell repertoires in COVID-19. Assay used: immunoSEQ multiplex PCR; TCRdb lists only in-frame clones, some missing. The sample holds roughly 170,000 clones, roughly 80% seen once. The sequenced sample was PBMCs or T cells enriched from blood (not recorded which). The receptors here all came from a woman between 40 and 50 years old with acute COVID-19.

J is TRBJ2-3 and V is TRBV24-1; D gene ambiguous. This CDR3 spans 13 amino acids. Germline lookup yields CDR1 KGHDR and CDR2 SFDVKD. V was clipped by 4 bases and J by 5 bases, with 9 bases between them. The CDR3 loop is CATSDSSVDTQYF. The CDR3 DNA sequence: TGTGCCACCAGTGACTCCTCGGTAGATACGCAGTATTTT.

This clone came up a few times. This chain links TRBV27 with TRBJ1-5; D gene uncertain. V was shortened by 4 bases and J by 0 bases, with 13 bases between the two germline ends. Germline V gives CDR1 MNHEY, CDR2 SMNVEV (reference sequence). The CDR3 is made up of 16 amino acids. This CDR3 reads CASSSLGFSSNQPQHF. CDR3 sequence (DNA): TGTGCCAGCAGTTCCCTCGGGTTTAGTAGCAATCAGCCCCAGCATTTT.

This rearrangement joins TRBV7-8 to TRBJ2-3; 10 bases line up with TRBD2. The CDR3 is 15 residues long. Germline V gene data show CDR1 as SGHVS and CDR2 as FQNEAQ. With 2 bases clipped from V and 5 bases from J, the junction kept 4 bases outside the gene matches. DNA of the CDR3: TGTGCCAGCAGCTTACTAGCGGGAGAAGTAGATACGCAGTATTTT. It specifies CASSLLAGEVDTQYF. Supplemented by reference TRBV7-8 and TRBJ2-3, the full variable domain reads GAGVSQSPRYKVAKRGQDVALRCDPISGHVSLFWYQQALGQGPEFLTYFQNEAQLDKSGLPSDRFFAERPEGSVSTLKIQRTQQEDSAVYLCASSLLAGEVDTQYFGPGTRLTVL.

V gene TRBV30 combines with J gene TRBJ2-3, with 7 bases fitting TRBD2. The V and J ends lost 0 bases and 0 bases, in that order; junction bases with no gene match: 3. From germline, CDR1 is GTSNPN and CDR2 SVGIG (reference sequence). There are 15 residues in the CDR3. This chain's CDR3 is CAWSVSGTSTDTQYF. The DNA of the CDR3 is TGTGCCTGGAGTGTCAGCGGGACTAGCACAGATACGCAGTATTTT.

CDR3 sequence: CASGEYLGAFF. The CDR3 DNA follows: TGTGCCAGCGGGGAGTATTTAGGAGCTTTCTTT. J is TRBJ1-1 and V is TRBV25-1; D call uncertain. The CDR3 loop spans 11 amino acids. Germline CDR1 is MGHDK and CDR2 is SYGVNS. Trimming left V 8 bases short and J 10 bases short, with 14 bases between. Drawing the rest from reference TRBV25-1 and TRBJ1-1, the complete variable domain is EADIYQTPRYLVIGTGKKITLECSQTMGHDKMYWYQQDPGMELHLIHYSYGVNSTEKGDLSSESTVSRIRTEHFPLTLESARPSHTSQYLCASGEYLGAFFGQGTRLTVV.

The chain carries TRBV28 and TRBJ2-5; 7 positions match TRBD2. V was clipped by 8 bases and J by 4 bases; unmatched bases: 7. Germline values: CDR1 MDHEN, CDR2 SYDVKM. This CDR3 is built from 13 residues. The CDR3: CASERLAAETQYF. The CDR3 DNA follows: TGTGCCAGCGAAAGACTAGCAGCAGAGACCCAGTACTTC.

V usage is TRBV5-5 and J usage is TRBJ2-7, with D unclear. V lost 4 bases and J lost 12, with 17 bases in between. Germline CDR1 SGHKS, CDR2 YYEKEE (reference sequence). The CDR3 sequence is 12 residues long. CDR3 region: CASSLDSSTRYV. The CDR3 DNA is TGTGCCAGCAGCCTTGACTCTTCGACTCGGTACGTC.

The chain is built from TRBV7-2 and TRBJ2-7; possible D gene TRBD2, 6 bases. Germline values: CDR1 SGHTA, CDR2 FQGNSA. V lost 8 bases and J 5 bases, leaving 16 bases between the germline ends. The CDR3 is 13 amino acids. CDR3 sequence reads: CASGLGLWNEQYF. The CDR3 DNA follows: TGTGCCAGCGGCCTGGGACTGTGGAACGAGCAGTACTTC.

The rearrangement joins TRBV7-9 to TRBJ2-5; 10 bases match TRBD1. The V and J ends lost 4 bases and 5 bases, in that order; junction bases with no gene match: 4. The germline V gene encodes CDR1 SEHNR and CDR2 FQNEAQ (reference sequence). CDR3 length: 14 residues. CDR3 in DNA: TGTGCCAGCAGCTCACGGACAGGGGGGGAGACCCAGTACTTC. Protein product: CASSSRTGGETQYF.

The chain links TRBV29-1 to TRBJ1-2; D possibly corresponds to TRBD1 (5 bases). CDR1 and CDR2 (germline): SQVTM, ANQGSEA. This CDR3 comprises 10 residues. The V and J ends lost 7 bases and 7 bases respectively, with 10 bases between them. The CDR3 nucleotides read TGCAGCGACAAGGGGTCTGGCTACACCTTC. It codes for CSDKGSGYTF.

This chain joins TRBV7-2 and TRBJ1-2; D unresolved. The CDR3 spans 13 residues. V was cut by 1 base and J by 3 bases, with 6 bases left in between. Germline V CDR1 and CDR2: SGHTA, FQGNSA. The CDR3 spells CASSLVVYYGYTF. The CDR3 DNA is TGTGCCAGCAGCTTAGTAGTCTACTATGGCTACACCTTC.

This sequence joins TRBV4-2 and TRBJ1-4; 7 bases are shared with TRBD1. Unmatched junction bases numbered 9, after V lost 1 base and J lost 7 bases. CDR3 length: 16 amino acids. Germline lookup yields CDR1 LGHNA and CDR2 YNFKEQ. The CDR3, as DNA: TGTGCCAGCAGCCAAGCGAACAGGGGCAGAGGTGAAAAACTGTTTTTT. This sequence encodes CASSQANRGRGEKLFF.

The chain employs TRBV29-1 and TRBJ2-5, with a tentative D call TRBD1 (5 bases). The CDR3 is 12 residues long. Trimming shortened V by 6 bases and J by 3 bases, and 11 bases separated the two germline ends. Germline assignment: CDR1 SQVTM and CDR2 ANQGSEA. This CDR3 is CSVGQTEETQYF. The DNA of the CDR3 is TGCAGCGTGGGGCAGACGGAAGAGACCCAGTACTTC. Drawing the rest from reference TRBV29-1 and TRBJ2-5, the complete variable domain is SAVISQKPSRDICQRGTSLTIQCQVDSQVTMMFWYRQQPGQSLTLIATANQGSEATYESGFVIDKFPISRPNLTFSTLTVSNMSPEDSSIYLCSVGQTEETQYFGPGTRLLVL.

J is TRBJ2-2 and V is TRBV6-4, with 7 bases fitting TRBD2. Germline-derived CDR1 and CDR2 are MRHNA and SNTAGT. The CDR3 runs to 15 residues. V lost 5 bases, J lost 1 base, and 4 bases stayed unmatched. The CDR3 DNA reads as TGTGCCAGCAGTATGGCTAGCGGGAACACCGGGGAGCTGTTTTTT. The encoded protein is CASSMASGNTGELFF.

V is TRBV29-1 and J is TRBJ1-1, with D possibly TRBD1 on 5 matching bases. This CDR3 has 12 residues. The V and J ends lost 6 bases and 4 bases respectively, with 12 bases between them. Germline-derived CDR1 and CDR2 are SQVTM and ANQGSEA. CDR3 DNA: TGCAGCGTAATGGGGCCGGGCACTGAAGCTTTCTTT. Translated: CSVMGPGTEAFF.

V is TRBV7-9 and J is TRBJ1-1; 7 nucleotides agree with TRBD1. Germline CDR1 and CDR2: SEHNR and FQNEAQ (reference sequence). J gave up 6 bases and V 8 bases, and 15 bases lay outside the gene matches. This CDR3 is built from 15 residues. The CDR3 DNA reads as TGTGCCAGCGGTGATTACGGGACAGCAAAATCTGAAGCTTTCTTT. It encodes CASGDYGTAKSEAFF.

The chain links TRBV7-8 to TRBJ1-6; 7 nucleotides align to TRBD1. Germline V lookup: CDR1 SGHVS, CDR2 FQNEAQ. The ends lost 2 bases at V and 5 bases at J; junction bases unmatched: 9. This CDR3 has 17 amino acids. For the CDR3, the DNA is TGTGCCAGCAGCTTAACGGGACCAGGGGGAAATAATTCACCCCTCCACTTT. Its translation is CASSLTGPGGNNSPLHF.

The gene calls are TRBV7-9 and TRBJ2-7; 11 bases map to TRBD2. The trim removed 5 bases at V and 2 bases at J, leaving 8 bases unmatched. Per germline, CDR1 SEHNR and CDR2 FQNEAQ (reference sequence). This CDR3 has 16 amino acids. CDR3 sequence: CASSTPGTSGPYEQYF. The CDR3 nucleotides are TGTGCCAGCAGCACCCCCGGGACTAGCGGCCCCTACGAGCAGTACTTC.

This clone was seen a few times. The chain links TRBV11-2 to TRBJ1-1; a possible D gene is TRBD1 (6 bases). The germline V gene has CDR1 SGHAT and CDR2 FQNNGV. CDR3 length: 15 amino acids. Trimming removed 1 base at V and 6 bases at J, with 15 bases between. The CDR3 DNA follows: TGTGCCAGCAGCTTAGGGTGGGGGCGCTTTCCTGAAGCTTTCTTT. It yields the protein CASSLGWGRFPEAFF.

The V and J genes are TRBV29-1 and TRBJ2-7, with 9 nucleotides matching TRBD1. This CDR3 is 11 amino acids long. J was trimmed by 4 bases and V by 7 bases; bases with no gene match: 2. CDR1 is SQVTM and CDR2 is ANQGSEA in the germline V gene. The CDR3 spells CSGGQGYEQYF. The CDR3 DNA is TGCAGCGGGGGACAGGGTTACGAGCAGTACTTC.

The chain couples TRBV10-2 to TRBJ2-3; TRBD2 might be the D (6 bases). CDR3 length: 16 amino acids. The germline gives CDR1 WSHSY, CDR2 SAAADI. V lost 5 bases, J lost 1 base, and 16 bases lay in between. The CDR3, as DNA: TGCGCCAGCAGTCCCTCGGGGAGGAGGCGCACAGATACGCAGTATTTT. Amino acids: CASSPSGRRRTDTQYF.

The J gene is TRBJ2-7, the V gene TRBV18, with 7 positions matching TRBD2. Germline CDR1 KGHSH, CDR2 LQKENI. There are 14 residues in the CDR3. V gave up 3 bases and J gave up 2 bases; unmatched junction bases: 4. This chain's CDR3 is CASSPVAGAYEQYF. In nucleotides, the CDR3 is TGTGCCAGCTCACCCGTAGCGGGTGCCTACGAGCAGTACTTC.

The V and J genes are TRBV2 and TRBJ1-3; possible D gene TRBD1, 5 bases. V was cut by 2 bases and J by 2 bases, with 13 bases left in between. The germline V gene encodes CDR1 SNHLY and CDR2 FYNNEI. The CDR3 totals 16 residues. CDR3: CASSELGSRAGNTIYF. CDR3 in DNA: TGTGCCAGCAGTGAACTCGGGTCCAGGGCTGGAAACACCATATATTTT.

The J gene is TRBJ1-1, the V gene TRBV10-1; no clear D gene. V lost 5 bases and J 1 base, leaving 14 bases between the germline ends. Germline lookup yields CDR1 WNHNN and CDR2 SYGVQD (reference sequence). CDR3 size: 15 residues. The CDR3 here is CASSTSQSGNTEAFF. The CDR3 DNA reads TGCGCCAGCAGTACAAGTCAAAGTGGGAACACTGAAGCTTTCTTT.

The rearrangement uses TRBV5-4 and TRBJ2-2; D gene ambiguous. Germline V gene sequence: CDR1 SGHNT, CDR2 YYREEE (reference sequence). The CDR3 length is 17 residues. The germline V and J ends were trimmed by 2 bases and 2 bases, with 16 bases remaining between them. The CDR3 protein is CASSFAWADSNTGELFF. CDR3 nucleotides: TGTGCCAGCAGCTTCGCGTGGGCAGATTCCAACACCGGGGAGCTGTTTTTT.

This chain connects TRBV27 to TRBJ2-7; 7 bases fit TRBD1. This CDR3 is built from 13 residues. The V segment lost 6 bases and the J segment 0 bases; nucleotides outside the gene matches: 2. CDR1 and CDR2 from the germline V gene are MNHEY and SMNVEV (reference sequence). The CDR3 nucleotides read TGTGCCAGCAGCGACAGGGACTCCTACGAGCAGTACTTC. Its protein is CASSDRDSYEQYF.

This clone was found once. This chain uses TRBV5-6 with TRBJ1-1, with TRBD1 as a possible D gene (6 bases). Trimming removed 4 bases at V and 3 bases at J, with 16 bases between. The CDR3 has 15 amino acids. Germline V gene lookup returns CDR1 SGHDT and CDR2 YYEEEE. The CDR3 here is CASSPDGGGHTEAFF. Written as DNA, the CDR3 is TGTGCCAGCAGCCCAGACGGGGGGGGCCACACTGAAGCTTTCTTT.

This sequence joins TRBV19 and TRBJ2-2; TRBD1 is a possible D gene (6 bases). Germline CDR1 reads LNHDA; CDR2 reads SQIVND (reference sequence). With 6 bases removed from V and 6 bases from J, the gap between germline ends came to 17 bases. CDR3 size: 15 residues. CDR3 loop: CASSQLTGSSGELFF. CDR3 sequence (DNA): TGTGCCAGTAGCCAGCTAACAGGGAGTTCCGGGGAGCTGTTTTTT.